What follows are 9 T cell receptor beta chains derived from one specimen sequenced in a study of T-cell memory formation after mild COVID-19. MiXCR was run by TCRdb on the 5' RACE reads, yielding one entry per CDR3 protein. The repertoire includes around 500,000 distinct CDR3 sequences, roughly 20% of them detected once, and 9% to 15% sits in the top ten. The sequenced material came from PBMCs or a T cell subset sorted from them (not recorded which). Source of these receptors: an adult woman who had mild COVID-19 (a few samples of this study predate the infection). Cell type and time point are not known.

This chain connects TRBV7-9 to TRBJ2-1; tentative D call: TRBD2 (6 bases). CDR3 size: 15 residues. The V gene lost 3 bases and the J gene lost 7 bases, with 16 bases spanning the gap. Germline lookup yields CDR1 SEHNR and CDR2 FQNEAQ (reference sequence). CDR3 sequence reads: CASSFELALRNEQFF. The CDR3 DNA follows: TGTGCCAGCAGCTTCGAACTAGCCCTGAGGAATGAGCAGTTCTTC.

This clonotype was found once. This chain uses TRBV3-1 with TRBJ2-3, with D hard to call. V lost 3 bases to trimming and J lost 6 bases, with 13 bases between them. The length of the CDR3 is 14 residues. Germline V lookup: CDR1 LGHDT, CDR2 YNNKEL (reference sequence). Here the CDR3 reads CASSHQQTSDTQYF. CDR3 coding DNA: TGTGCCAGCAGCCACCAGCAGACTTCGGATACGCAGTATTTT.

V usage is TRBV6-4 and J usage is TRBJ2-1; D remains unclear. CDR1 is MRHNA, CDR2 SNTAGT, per germline. The V and J ends lost 4 bases and 3 bases respectively, with 13 bases between them. The CDR3 is 15 amino acids. The CDR3 sequence: CASSVLAGYYNEQFF. The CDR3 region has the DNA TGTGCCAGCAGTGTTCTGGCAGGTTACTACAATGAGCAGTTCTTC.

The chain links TRBV7-9 to TRBJ1-2, with a possible D match to TRBD1 (6 bases). The CDR3 covers 12 residues. Trimming cost V 5 bases and J 8 bases, with 12 bases left between them. Germline V gene lookup returns CDR1 SEHNR and CDR2 FQNEAQ (reference sequence). CDR3 bases: TGTGCCAGCAGCCAAGCAGGGGAGGGCTACACCTTC. Its translation is CASSQAGEGYTF.

Many counts were recorded for this clonotype. This chain joins TRBV7-2 and TRBJ1-5; the D is unclear. Trimming took 1 base from V and 0 from J, leaving 4 bases between them. The germline V gene has CDR1 SGHTA and CDR2 FQGNSA. CDR3 length: 14 amino acids. The CDR3 spells CASSLGTSNQPQHF. CDR3 bases: TGTGCCAGCAGCTTAGGGACTAGCAATCAGCCCCAGCATTTT.

This clonotype was detected only a few times. The chain couples TRBV15 to TRBJ2-2, with 8 nucleotides matching TRBD2. Germline assignment: CDR1 LNHNV and CDR2 YYDKDF (reference sequence). The CDR3 spans 17 residues. V was clipped by 2 bases and J by 0 bases; unmatched bases: 5. CDR3 sequence: CATSRSVSGTNTGELFF. CDR3 coding DNA: TGTGCCACCAGCAGATCCGTTAGCGGGACGAACACCGGGGAGCTGTTTTTT.

This clonotype was picked up a small number of times. The chain employs TRBV7-9 and TRBJ2-7, with a possible D match to TRBD1 (6 bases). V lost 6 bases to trimming and J lost 2 bases, with 14 bases between them. This CDR3 is 14 amino acids long. Looked up from germline, CDR1 is SEHNR and CDR2 is FQNEAQ (reference sequence). DNA for the CDR3: TGTGCCAGCAGTCGCCGGGACACGCCCTACGAGCAGTACTTC. It yields the protein CASSRRDTPYEQYF.

At least ten counts were recorded for this clonotype. The CDR3 DNA sequence: TGTGCCAGCAGTTTTGGGGCCAACACTGAAGCTTTCTTT. This sequence encodes CASSFGANTEAFF. J is TRBJ1-1 and V is TRBV27, with D maybe TRBD1 (5 bases). Germline CDR1 is MNHEY and CDR2 is SMNVEV (reference sequence). V lost 3 bases to trimming and J lost 2 bases, with 7 bases between them. The CDR3 has 13 amino acids.

The sample holds a few counts of this clonotype. The chain joins TRBV7-8 to TRBJ2-4; D uncertain. Trimming removed 0 bases at V and 4 bases at J, with 7 bases between. Germline CDR1 is SGHVS and CDR2 is FQNEAQ. The CDR3 runs 14 residues. As DNA, the CDR3 is TGTGCCAGCAGCTTAGCCCAGGAGAAAAACATTCAGTACTTC. Protein product: CASSLAQEKNIQYF.